This entry features one T cell receptor (beta chain) sequence. Repertoires were generated with immunoSEQ multiplex PCR, while TCRdb's copy carries only in-frame clones and drops some. Counted here are 30,000 to 40,000 clones, roughly 93% occurring once; the ten biggest clones make up around 3.4%. The CDR3 contains 13 residues. Germline V gives CDR1 MNHEY, CDR2 SMNVEV (reference sequence). V lost 0 bases and J 4 bases, leaving 5 bases between the germline ends. This record comes from a study of cytomegalovirus exposure and HLA in healthy donors. Material: PBMCs. V is TRBV27 and J is TRBJ2-3; D remains ambiguous. The sequence derives from a man aged 18 to 35 in good health and CMV-seronegative. This CDR3 reads CASSLSNPDTQYF. In DNA form, the CDR3 reads TGTGCCAGCAGTTTATCTAATCCAGATACGCAGTATTTT.